Presented here are 10 T cell receptor beta chains from one specimen sequenced in a study of blood T cells in healthy people across ages. Next came a second PCR, run for about 6 to 12 cycles, which used a sample-barcoded 5' primer along with a J-beta primer mix. One entry per CDR3 protein, called by TCRdb with MiXCR from the 5' RACE reads. The table has roughly 500,000 distinct CDR3 sequences, about 25% seen once. Specimen: blood. These receptors were collected from a woman in her 70s in good health.

This clonotype came up a few times. The rearrangement uses TRBV4-3 and TRBJ1-2, with TRBD1 identical over 7 bases. V lost 1 base to trimming and J lost 8 bases; unmatched junction nucleotides: 7. The CDR3 covers 14 residues. Germline assignment: CDR1 LGHNA and CDR2 YSLEER. The DNA for the CDR3 is TGCGCCAGCAGCCAAGTCACAGGGGTGTACGGCTACACCTTC. Amino acids: CASSQVTGVYGYTF.

This clonotype has only a few counts. The gene calls are TRBV4-1 and TRBJ2-5; 9 bases line up with TRBD2. Germline values: CDR1 MGHRA, CDR2 YSYEKL. V was clipped by 2 bases and J by 4 bases; unmatched bases: 5. The CDR3 covers 15 residues. The CDR3 region is CASSQPGTSRETQYF. As DNA, the CDR3 is TGCGCCAGCAGCCAACCTGGGACTAGCCGAGAGACCCAGTACTTC.

This clonotype was picked up a small number of times. V usage is TRBV10-3 and J usage is TRBJ1-1; perhaps TRBD1 as D (5 bases). From germline, CDR1 is ENHRY and CDR2 SYGVKD. The CDR3 is made up of 12 amino acids. Trimming took off 0 bases at V and 14 bases at J, with 13 bases between the two ends. The CDR3 protein is CAISESRAFLFF. Here the CDR3 DNA reads TGTGCCATCAGTGAGTCCAGGGCCTTTCTGTTCTTT.

In its sample, this clonotype was seen a few times. The chain's CDR3 is CASSQPTESYGYTF. In DNA form, the CDR3 reads TGTGCCAGCTCACAACCAACCGAGAGCTATGGCTACACCTTC. The gene calls are TRBV18 and TRBJ1-2; D not resolved. Germline CDR1 reads KGHSH; CDR2 reads LQKENI. The CDR3 spans 14 residues. Trimming left V 4 bases short and J 4 bases short, with 13 bases between.

This sequence joins TRBV7-9 and TRBJ2-3; no clear D gene. Per the germline V gene, CDR1 is SEHNR and CDR2 is FQNEAQ (reference sequence). The CDR3 spans 14 residues. V was clipped by 5 bases and J by 5 bases, with 14 bases between them. The CDR3 nucleotides are TGTGCCAGCAGCCCTGGCCTATTGGGAGATACGCAGTATTTT. It codes for CASSPGLLGDTQYF.

The chain links TRBV7-9 to TRBJ2-7; D ambiguous. The V end was cut by 7 bases, the J end by 1 base, with 11 bases between. CDR1 is SEHNR, CDR2 FQNEAQ, per germline (reference sequence). The CDR3 has 13 amino acids. CDR3 region: CASTTQTSYEQYF. The CDR3 DNA is TGTGCCAGCACGACCCAGACTTCCTACGAGCAGTACTTC.

V is TRBV18 and J is TRBJ2-1, with D possibly TRBD1 on 6 matching bases. V was trimmed by 2 bases and J by 5 bases, leaving 13 bases between them. The length of the CDR3 is 15 residues. In germline, CDR1 is KGHSH, CDR2 LQKENI. CDR3 in DNA: TGTGCCAGCTCACCATACACAGGGATGAACAATGAGCAGTTCTTC. As protein: CASSPYTGMNNEQFF. The full variable domain, in which reference TRBV18 and TRBJ2-1 provide the parts outside the CDR3, is NAGVMQNPRHLVRRRGQEARLRCSPMKGHSHVYWYRQLPEEGLKFMVYLQKENIIDESGMPKERFSAEFPKEGPSILRIQQVVRGDSAAYFCASSPYTGMNNEQFFGPGTRLTVL.

The chain is built from TRBV5-6 and TRBJ2-5, with 10 bases matching TRBD1. The DNA end is more similar to TRBJ2-7, so the J call may be wrong. Germline CDR1 is SGHDT and CDR2 is YYEEEE. The CDR3 has 16 amino acids. The CDR3 is CASSQTGTGAVYEQYF. The CDR3 DNA is TGTGCCAGCAGCCAAACCGGGACAGGGGCGGTTTACGAGCAGTACTTC.

This clonotype was seen only once. The chain joins TRBV9 to TRBJ1-2, with a possible D match to TRBD1 (5 bases). The CDR3 sequence is 15 residues long. V gave up 3 bases and J gave up 8 bases, with 20 bases separating them. Germline CDR1 and CDR2: SGDLS and YYNGEE. The DNA of the CDR3 is TGTGCCAGCAGCGCCGGGACTGGAAATGTTGAGGGCTACACCTTC. The encoded protein is CASSAGTGNVEGYTF.

This clonotype was counted many times. The chain joins TRBV12-5 to TRBJ2-6; no clear D gene. Germline values: CDR1 LGHNT, CDR2 FRNRAP. The germline V and J ends were trimmed by 5 bases and 1 base, with 6 bases remaining between them. CDR3 size: 14 residues. For the CDR3, the DNA is TGTGCTAGTGGTCACCTTTCTGGGGCCAACGTCCTGACTTTC. As protein: CASGHLSGANVLTF.